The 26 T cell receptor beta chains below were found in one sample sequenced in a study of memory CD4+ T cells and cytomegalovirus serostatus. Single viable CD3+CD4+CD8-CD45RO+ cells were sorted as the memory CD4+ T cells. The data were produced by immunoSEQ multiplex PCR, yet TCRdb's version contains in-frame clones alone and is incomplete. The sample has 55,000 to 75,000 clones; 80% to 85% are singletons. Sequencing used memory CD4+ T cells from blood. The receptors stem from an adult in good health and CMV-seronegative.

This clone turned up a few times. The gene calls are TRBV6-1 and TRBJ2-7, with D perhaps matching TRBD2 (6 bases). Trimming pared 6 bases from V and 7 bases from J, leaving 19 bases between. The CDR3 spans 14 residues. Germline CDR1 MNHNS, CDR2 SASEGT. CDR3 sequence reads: CASSLGGLQWEQYF. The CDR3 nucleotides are TGTGCCAGCAGCCTTGGGGGACTGCAATGGGAGCAGTACTTC.

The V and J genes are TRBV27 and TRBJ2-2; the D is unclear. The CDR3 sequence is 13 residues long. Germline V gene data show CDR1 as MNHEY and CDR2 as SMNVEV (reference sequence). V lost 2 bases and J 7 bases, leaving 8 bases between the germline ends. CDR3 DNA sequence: TGTGCCAGCAGTTTAGAGAGGATCGGGGAGCTGTTTTTT. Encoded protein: CASSLERIGELFF.

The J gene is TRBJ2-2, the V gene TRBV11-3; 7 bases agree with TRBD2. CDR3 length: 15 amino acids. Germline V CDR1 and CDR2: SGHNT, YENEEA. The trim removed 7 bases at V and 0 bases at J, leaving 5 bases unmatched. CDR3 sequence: CASTPGGSNTGELFF. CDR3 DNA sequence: TGTGCCAGCACCCCGGGGGGTTCGAACACCGGGGAGCTGTTTTTT.

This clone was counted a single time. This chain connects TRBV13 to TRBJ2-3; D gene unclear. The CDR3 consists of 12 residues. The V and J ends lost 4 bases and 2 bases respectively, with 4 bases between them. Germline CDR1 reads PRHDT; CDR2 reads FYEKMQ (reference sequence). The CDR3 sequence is CASSSDTDTQYF. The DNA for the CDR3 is TGTGCCAGCAGCTCCGACACAGATACGCAGTATTTT.

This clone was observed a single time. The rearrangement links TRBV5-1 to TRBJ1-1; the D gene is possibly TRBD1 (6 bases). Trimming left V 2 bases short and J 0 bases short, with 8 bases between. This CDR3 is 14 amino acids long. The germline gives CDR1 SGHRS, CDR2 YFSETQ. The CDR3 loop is CASSFTGLNTEAFF. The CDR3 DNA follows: TGCGCCAGCAGCTTCACAGGGTTGAACACTGAAGCTTTCTTT.

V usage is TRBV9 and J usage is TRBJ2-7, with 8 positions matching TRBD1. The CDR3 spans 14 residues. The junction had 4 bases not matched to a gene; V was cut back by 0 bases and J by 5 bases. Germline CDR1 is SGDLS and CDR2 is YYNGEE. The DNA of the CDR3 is TGTGCCAGCAGCGTAGCAGACAGGGGACACGAGCAGTACTTC. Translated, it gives CASSVADRGHEQYF.

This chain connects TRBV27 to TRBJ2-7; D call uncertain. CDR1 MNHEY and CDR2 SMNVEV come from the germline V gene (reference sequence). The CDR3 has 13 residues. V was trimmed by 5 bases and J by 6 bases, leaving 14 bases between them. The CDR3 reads CASSTSGPSEQYF. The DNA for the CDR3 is TGTGCCAGCAGTACGTCCGGGCCCAGCGAGCAGTACTTC.

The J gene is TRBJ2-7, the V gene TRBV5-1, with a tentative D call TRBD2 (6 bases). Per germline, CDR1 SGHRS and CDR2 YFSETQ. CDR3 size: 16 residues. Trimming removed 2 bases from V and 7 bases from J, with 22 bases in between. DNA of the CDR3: TGCGCCAGCAGCTTCCGTGGGACTCTTCCGTCGGATGAGCAGTACTTC. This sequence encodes CASSFRGTLPSDEQYF.

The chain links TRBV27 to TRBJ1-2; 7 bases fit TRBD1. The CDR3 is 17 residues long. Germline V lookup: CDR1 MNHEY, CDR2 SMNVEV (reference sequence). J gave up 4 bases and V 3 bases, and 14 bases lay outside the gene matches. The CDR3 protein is CASSFPGLQGRGYGYTF. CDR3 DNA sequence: TGTGCCAGCAGTTTTCCCGGGCTACAGGGGAGGGGCTATGGCTACACCTTC.

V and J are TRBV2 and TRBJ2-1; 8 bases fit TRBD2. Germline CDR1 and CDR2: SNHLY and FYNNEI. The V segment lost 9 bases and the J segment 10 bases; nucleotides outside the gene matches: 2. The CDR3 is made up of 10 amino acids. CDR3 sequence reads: CARVAGEQFF. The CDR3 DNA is TGTGCCAGGGTAGCGGGGGAGCAGTTCTTC.

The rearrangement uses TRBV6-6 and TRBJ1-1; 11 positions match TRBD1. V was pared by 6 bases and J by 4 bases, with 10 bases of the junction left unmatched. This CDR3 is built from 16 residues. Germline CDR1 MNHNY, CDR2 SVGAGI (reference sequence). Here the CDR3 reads CASSSGTGGGSTEAFF. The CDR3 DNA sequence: TGTGCCAGCAGCTCCGGGACAGGGGGGGGTAGCACTGAAGCTTTCTTT.

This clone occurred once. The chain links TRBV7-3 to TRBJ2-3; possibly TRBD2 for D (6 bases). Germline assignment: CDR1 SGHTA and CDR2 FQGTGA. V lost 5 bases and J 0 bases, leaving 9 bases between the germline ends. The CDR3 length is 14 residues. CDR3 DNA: TGTGCCAGCAGCCTCCGGGAGAGCACAGATACGCAGTATTTT. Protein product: CASSLRESTDTQYF. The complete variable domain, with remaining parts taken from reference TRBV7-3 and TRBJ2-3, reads GAGVSQTPSNKVTEKGKYVELRCDPISGHTALYWYRQSLGQGPEFLIYFQGTGAADDSGLPNDRFFAVRPEGSVSTLKIQRTERGDSAVYLCASSLRESTDTQYFGPGTRLTVL.

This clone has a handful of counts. The CDR3 DNA sequence: TGTGCCAGCAGCTGGACGTATGGCTACACCTTC. Protein: CASSWTYGYTF. V gene TRBV7-2 combines with J gene TRBJ1-2; D remains ambiguous. V was clipped by 4 bases and J by 5 bases, with 5 bases between them. The CDR3 has 11 amino acids. Germline V gene lookup returns CDR1 SGHTA and CDR2 FQGNSA.

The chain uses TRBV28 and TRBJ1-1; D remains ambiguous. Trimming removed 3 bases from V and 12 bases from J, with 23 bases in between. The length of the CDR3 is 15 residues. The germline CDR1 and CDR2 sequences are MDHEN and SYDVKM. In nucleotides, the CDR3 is TGTGCCAGCAGTTTCGACCGCGGAGGCGCCGGGTTAACTTTCTTT. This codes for CASSFDRGGAGLTFF.

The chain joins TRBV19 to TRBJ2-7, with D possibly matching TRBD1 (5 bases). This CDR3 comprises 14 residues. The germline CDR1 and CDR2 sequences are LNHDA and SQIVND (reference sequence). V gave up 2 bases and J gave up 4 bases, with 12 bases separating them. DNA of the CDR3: TGTGCCAGTAGTATACAGGGTGAACGGTACGAGCAGTACTTC. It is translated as CASSIQGERYEQYF.

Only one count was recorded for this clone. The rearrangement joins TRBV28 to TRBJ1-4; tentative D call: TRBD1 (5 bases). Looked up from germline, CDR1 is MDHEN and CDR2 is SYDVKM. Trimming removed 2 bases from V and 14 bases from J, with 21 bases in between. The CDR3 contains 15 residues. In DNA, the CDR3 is TGTGCCAGCAGTTTAGGCCAGGGCTATCTAGAAAGGCTGTTTTTT. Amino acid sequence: CASSLGQGYLERLFF. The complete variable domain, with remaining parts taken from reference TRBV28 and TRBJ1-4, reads DVKVTQSSRYLVKRTGEKVFLECVQDMDHENMFWYRQDPGLGLRLIYFSYDVKMKEKGDIPEGYSVSREKKERFSLILESASTNQTSMYLCASSLGQGYLERLFFGSGTQLSVL.

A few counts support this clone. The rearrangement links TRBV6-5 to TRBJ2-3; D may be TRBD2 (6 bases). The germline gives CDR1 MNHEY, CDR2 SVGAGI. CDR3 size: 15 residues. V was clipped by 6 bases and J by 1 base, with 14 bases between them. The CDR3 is CASRLRDSGTDTQYF. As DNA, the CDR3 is TGTGCCAGCAGACTCCGGGACTCGGGCACAGATACGCAGTATTTT.

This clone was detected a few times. In nucleotides, the CDR3 is TGCGCCAGCAGCTTGAGGCCGGTAACTCAAGGGAAGGGGACTGAAGCTTTCTTT. Its protein is CASSLRPVTQGKGTEAFF. The chain links TRBV5-1 to TRBJ1-1, with a tentative D call TRBD1 (5 bases). The V gene's germline CDR1 is SGHRS and CDR2 YFSETQ. The CDR3 totals 18 residues. The germline V and J ends were trimmed by 1 base and 5 bases, with 24 bases remaining between them.

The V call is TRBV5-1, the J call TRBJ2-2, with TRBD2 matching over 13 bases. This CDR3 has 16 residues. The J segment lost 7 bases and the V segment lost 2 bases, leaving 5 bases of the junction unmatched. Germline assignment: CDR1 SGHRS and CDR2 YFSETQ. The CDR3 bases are TGCGCCAGCAGCTTTGGACTAGCGGGAGCGGGCGGGGAGCTGTTTTTT. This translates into CASSFGLAGAGGELFF.

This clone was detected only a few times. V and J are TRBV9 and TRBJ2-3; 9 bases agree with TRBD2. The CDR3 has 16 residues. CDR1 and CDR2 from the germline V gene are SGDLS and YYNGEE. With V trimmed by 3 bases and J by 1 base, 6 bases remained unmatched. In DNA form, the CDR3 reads TGTGCCAGCAGCGGGGGGTCTAGCGGGGGCACAGATACGCAGTATTTT. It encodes CASSGGSSGGTDTQYF. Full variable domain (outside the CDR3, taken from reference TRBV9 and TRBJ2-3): DSGVTQTPKHLITATGQRVTLRCSPRSGDLSVYWYQQSLDQGLQFLIQYYNGEERAKGNILERFSAQQFPDLHSELNLSSLELGDSALYFCASSGGSSGGTDTQYFGPGTRLTVL.

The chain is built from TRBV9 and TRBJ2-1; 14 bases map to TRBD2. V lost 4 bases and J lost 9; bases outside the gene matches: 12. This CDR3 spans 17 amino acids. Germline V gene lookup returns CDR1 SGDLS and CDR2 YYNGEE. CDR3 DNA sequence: TGTGCCAGCAGCCCTACCACGCGACTAGCGGGGGGGAGTGAGCAGTTCTTC. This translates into CASSPTTRLAGGSEQFF.

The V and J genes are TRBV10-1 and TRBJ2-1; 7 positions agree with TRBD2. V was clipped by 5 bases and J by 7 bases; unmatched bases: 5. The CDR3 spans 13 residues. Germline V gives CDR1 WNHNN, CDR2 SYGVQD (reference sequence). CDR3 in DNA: TGCGCCAGCAGTTCGGGAGGCACAAATGAGCAGTTCTTC. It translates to CASSSGGTNEQFF.

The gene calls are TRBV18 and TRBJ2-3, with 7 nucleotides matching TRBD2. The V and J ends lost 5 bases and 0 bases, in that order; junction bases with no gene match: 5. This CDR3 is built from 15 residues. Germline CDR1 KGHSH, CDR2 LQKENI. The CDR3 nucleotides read TGTGCCAGCTCAGGACGGGGGGTGAGCACAGATACGCAGTATTTT. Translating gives CASSGRGVSTDTQYF.

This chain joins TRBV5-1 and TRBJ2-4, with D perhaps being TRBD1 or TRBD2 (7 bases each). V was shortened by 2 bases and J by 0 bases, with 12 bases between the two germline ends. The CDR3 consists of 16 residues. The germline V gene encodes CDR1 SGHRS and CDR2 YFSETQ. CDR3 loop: CASSLGGGGAKNIQYF. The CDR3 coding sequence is TGCGCCAGCAGCTTAGGGGGCGGGGGAGCCAAAAACATTCAGTACTTC.

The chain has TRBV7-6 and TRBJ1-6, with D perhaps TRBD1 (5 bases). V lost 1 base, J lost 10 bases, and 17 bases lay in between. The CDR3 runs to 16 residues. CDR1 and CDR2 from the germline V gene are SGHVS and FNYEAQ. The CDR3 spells CASSLGTGRRGSPLHF. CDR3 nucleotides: TGTGCCAGCAGCTTAGGAACAGGTCGTAGGGGCTCACCCCTCCACTTT.

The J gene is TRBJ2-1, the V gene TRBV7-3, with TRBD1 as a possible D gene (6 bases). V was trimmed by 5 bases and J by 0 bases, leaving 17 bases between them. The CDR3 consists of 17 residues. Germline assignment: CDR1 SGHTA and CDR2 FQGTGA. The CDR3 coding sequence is TGTGCCAGCAGCAAAATTACCGGGACAAACTCCTACAATGAGCAGTTCTTC. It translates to CASSKITGTNSYNEQFF.